This is a list of T cell receptor beta chains from one sample in a study of beta chain features in type 1 diabetes. Here immunoSEQ multiplex PCR was the method, and the copy in TCRdb shows in-frame clones only, minus some. The table shows about 640,000 clones, with over 10% occurring only once. Sequencing used naive CD4+ T cells from blood. Receptors originate from a man under 40 with type 1 diabetes. CDR3s leave out the opening cysteine and the closing phenylalanine or tryptophan. Fields, in order: J gene, V gene, CDR3 protein.

TRBJ2-7 | TRBV7-2 | ASSPDRDSSYEQY
TRBJ2-7 | TRBV6-1 | ASSSAWGPSYEQY
TRBJ2-1 | TRBV30 | AWSASVAYNEQF
TRBJ1-5 | TRBV5-1 | ASSLVPPDGSNQPQH
TRBJ2-3 | TRBV10-3 | AIRHNGDQYTDTQY
TRBJ2-4 | TRBV7-8 | ASSQDSSGDIQY
TRBJ2-7 | TRBV21-1 | ASSKDRGARTDL
TRBJ1-4 | TRBV9 | ASREQAPNEKLF
TRBJ1-5 | TRBV28 | ASSITGGGQPQH
TRBJ2-7 | TRBV9 | ASSARPDRPYEQY
TRBJ1-5 | TRBV6-6 | ASSQPTGGRQPQH
TRBJ2-3 | TRBV6-1 | ASSESIRTDTQY
TRBJ2-2 | TRBV7-9 | ASSLGGVESGELF
TRBJ2-2 | TRBV30 | AWSVHGVTGELF
TRBJ2-3 | TRBV7-9 | ASSFRTTASTDTQY
TRBJ2-1 | TRBV7-2 | ASSFRQGANNEQF
TRBJ1-5 | TRBV7-9 | ASSLGGWAQPQH
TRBJ2-3 | TRBV28 | ASSLSLGGPSTDTQY
TRBJ2-1 | TRBV9 | ASSPHTTGGIEQF
TRBJ2-6 | TRBV9 | ASSVGDSGANVLT
TRBJ1-6 | TRBV7-2 | ASSLSQGRNSPLH
TRBJ2-7 | TRBV7-8 | ASSFRQETYEQY